The 27 T cell receptor beta chains listed next were all sequenced from one sample in a study of T cells in localized non-small cell lung cancer. The assay was immunoSEQ multiplex PCR, and TCRdb's table has in-frame clones only and misses some. The table lists about 33,000 clones, roughly 78% of them singletons. The material was peripheral blood, obtained before any cancer treatment. The receptors shown here come from a male donor older than 55 with stage III squamous cell lung carcinoma.

V is TRBV28 and J is TRBJ1-2; D is undetermined. CDR1 and CDR2 (germline): MDHEN, SYDVKM. V was pared by 4 bases and J by 9 bases, with 15 bases between. The length of the CDR3 is 13 residues. The CDR3 nucleotides read TGTGCCAGCAGTTCACAACCCCTGAGGAGCTACACCTTC. As protein: CASSSQPLRSYTF.

The V and J genes are TRBV7-9 and TRBJ1-1; no clear D. The CDR3 covers 12 residues. CDR1 is SEHNR, CDR2 FQNEAQ, per germline (reference sequence). The V gene lost 11 bases and the J gene lost 2 bases, with 12 bases spanning the gap. This chain's CDR3 is CALETANTEAFF. CDR3 DNA sequence: TGTGCCCTTGAGACGGCCAACACTGAAGCTTTCTTT.

CDR3 sequence reads: CASIRAGTGDAAQYF. The CDR3 region has the DNA TGTGCCAGCATCCGTGCCGGGACAGGGGACGCGGCCCAGTACTTC. V and J are TRBV2 and TRBJ2-5; 10 nucleotides line up with TRBD1. CDR1 and CDR2 (germline): SNHLY, FYNNEI. This CDR3 has 15 residues. V lost 7 bases, J lost 9 bases, and 14 bases stayed unmatched. Combining the CDR3 with reference TRBV2 and TRBJ2-5 gives the whole variable domain EPEVTQTPSHQVTQMGQEVILRCVPISNHLYFYWYRQILGQKVEFLVSFYNNEISEKSEIFDDQFSVERPDGSNFTLKIRSTKLEDSAMYFCASIRAGTGDAAQYFGPGTRLLVL.

The chain recombines TRBV6-5 with TRBJ1-2; TRBD1 matches 7 bases. V lost 7 bases and J lost 8; bases outside the gene matches: 7. The CDR3 covers 12 residues. The germline V gene encodes CDR1 MNHEY and CDR2 SVGAGI. The CDR3 here is CASTDRVGGYTF. Here the CDR3 DNA reads TGTGCCAGCACCGACAGGGTCGGGGGCTACACCTTC.

This chain uses TRBV4-1 with TRBJ1-2; no definite D call. The CDR3 runs 15 residues. Germline-derived CDR1 and CDR2 are MGHRA and YSYEKL. V lost 4 bases to trimming and J lost 4 bases, with 16 bases between them. The CDR3 loop reads CASSPRVLDTYGYTF. The CDR3 DNA follows: TGCGCCAGCAGCCCGCGCGTATTAGACACCTATGGCTACACCTTC.

A word on this clone: An end of the junction differs from the germline gene, which may be a read error. The rearrangement links TRBV4-3 to TRBJ1-5, with a possible D match to TRBD1 (5 bases). Germline loops: CDR1 LGHNA, CDR2 YSLEER. The CDR3 contains 14 residues. The CDR3 is CASSEDSSNQPQHF. CDR3 nucleotide sequence: TGCGCCAGCAGCGAAGACAGTAGCAATCAGCCCCAGCATTTT.

V is TRBV28 and J is TRBJ1-1, with TRBD1 identical over 9 bases. The CDR3 runs 16 residues. Germline-derived CDR1 and CDR2 are MDHEN and SYDVKM. Trimming cost V 6 bases and J 5 bases; bases outside gene matches: 13. CDR3 sequence reads: CASRLGTGFGRTEAFF. The DNA of the CDR3 is TGTGCCAGCAGACTTGGGACAGGGTTTGGCCGTACTGAAGCTTTCTTT.

Regarding this clone: The junction shows a germline mismatch at one end, possibly a read error. The chain joins TRBV9 to TRBJ1-1; maybe TRBD1 (6 bases). The CDR3 covers 14 residues. Germline-derived CDR1 and CDR2 are SGDLS and YYNGEE. In nucleotides, the CDR3 is TGTGCCAGCAGCGTAGCAGAGGTGGGGGCTGAGGCTTTCTTT. Translated: CASSVAEVGAEAFF.

V and J are TRBV27 and TRBJ1-6; the D gene is possibly TRBD1 (6 bases). Trimming removed 4 bases at V and 11 bases at J, with 15 bases between. CDR1 is MNHEY, CDR2 SMNVEV, per germline (reference sequence). This CDR3 has 14 amino acids. The CDR3 DNA follows: TGTGCCAGCAGTTACAATAGACAGGCTGCACCCCTCCACTTT. Translation gives CASSYNRQAAPLHF.

The chain carries TRBV7-8 and TRBJ1-4; the D gene is possibly TRBD1 (5 bases). CDR1 is SGHVS, CDR2 FQNEAQ, per germline. CDR3 length equals 16 residues. V lost 5 bases and J lost 0, with 13 bases in between. CDR3 residues: CASSLQGRATNEKLFF. Here the CDR3 DNA reads TGTGCCAGCAGCCTCCAGGGACGGGCAACTAATGAAAAACTGTTTTTT. The full variable domain, in which reference TRBV7-8 and TRBJ1-4 provide the parts outside the CDR3, is GAGVSQSPRYKVAKRGQDVALRCDPISGHVSLFWYQQALGQGPEFLTYFQNEAQLDKSGLPSDRFFAERPEGSVSTLKIQRTQQEDSAVYLCASSLQGRATNEKLFFGSGTQLSVL.

In DNA form, the CDR3 reads TGTGCCAGCAGCTCCCGGGGCCAGAAGGAGCAGTACTTC. Amino acids: CASSSRGQKEQYF. The chain joins TRBV7-3 to TRBJ2-7; D is possibly TRBD1 or TRBD2 (5 bases each). Germline values: CDR1 SGHTA, CDR2 FQGTGA. V lost 4 bases, J lost 7 bases, and 14 bases lay in between. The CDR3 consists of 13 residues. Combining the CDR3 with reference TRBV7-3 and TRBJ2-7 gives the whole variable domain GAGVSQTPSNKVTEKGKYVELRCDPISGHTALYWYRQSLGQGPEFLIYFQGTGAADDSGLPNDRFFAVRPEGSVSTLKIQRTERGDSAVYLCASSSRGQKEQYFGPGTRLTVT.

J is TRBJ2-2 and V is TRBV4-3; D remains ambiguous. Germline loops: CDR1 LGHNA, CDR2 YSLEER. V was pared by 2 bases and J by 6 bases, with 19 bases between. The CDR3 is made up of 17 amino acids. DNA of the CDR3: TGCGCCAGCAGCCAACGGTTTGCAGGCATGCATTCCGGGGAGCTGTTTTTT. Translating it yields CASSQRFAGMHSGELFF.

The chain is built from TRBV10-3 and TRBJ2-7; TRBD2 matches at 8 bases. This CDR3 is 13 amino acids long. Losses at the gene ends were 2 bases for V and 4 bases for J; bases not matched to a gene: 1. Looked up from germline, CDR1 is ENHRY and CDR2 is SYGVKD. The CDR3 DNA reads TGTGCCATCAGTGAGACTAGCGGTTACGAGCAGTACTTC. This sequence encodes CAISETSGYEQYF.

The gene calls are TRBV11-1 and TRBJ1-4; 7 positions match TRBD1. The V segment lost 5 bases and the J segment 0 bases; nucleotides outside the gene matches: 9. Germline CDR1 reads SGHAT; CDR2 reads FQDESV (reference sequence). This CDR3 contains 17 residues. The chain's CDR3 is CASSDGTEVATNEKLFF. CDR3 DNA: TGTGCCAGCAGCGACGGGACAGAAGTTGCAACTAATGAAAAACTGTTTTTT.

The rearrangement links TRBV28 to TRBJ1-2, with 8 nucleotides matching TRBD1. The germline CDR1 and CDR2 sequences are MDHEN and SYDVKM. Germline trimming cut 6 bases from V and 3 bases from J; bases unmatched to any gene: 6. The CDR3 is 14 amino acids. The CDR3 DNA sequence: TGTGCCAGCAGCCCGGGACAGGCGGACTATGGCTACACCTTC. Amino acid sequence: CASSPGQADYGYTF.

V and J are TRBV7-2 and TRBJ2-3, with no clear D. V was cut by 4 bases and J by 3 bases, with 2 bases left in between. The V gene's germline CDR1 is SGHTA and CDR2 FQGNSA. CDR3 size: 11 residues. The CDR3 sequence: CASSSTDTQYF. CDR3 coding DNA: TGTGCCAGCAGCTCTACAGATACGCAGTATTTT.

This clone was recorded once. J is TRBJ2-5 and V is TRBV6-6; D possibly corresponds to TRBD2 (5 bases). The V end lost 11 bases, the J end lost 5 bases, and 15 bases lay between the germline ends. Germline assignment: CDR1 MNHNY and CDR2 SVGAGI (reference sequence). The CDR3 covers 12 residues. CDR3 nucleotide sequence: TGTGCCGGCGCCGAGAGGGTTGAGACCCAGTACTTC. Amino acid sequence: CAGAERVETQYF.

The CDR3 region is CASSQGGPNYGYTF. DNA of the CDR3: TGCGCCAGCAGCCAAGGGGGTCCCAACTATGGCTACACCTTC. The chain couples TRBV5-1 to TRBJ1-2; possibly TRBD1 for D (6 bases). V lost 4 bases and J lost 2, with 12 bases in between. The germline gives CDR1 SGHRS, CDR2 YFSETQ. The CDR3 consists of 14 residues.

The chain joins TRBV6-6 to TRBJ2-7; 8 bases agree with TRBD1. V lost 6 bases, J lost 2 bases, and 9 bases stayed unmatched. This CDR3 spans 15 amino acids. Germline V gene data show CDR1 as MNHNY and CDR2 as SVGAGI (reference sequence). CDR3 amino acids: CASSPQGARAYEQYF. The CDR3 DNA follows: TGTGCCAGCAGCCCCCAGGGGGCGCGGGCCTACGAGCAGTACTTC.

The CDR3 nucleotides are TGTGCCAGCAGCTCTTTTTTCAGGGGACGCTCTGGAAACACCATATATTTT. This encodes CASSSFFRGRSGNTIYF. The chain employs TRBV5-5 and TRBJ1-3; D might be TRBD1 (6 bases). The V end was cut by 3 bases, the J end by 0 bases, with 16 bases between. The CDR3 has 17 residues. From germline, CDR1 is SGHKS and CDR2 YYEKEE (reference sequence).

The V and J genes are TRBV5-5 and TRBJ2-7; D is perhaps TRBD1 (6 bases). This CDR3 spans 15 amino acids. CDR1 and CDR2 (germline): SGHKS, YYEKEE (reference sequence). Trimming left V 4 bases short and J 2 bases short, with 16 bases between. The CDR3 is CASSAFIGQTYEQYF. Written as DNA, the CDR3 is TGTGCCAGCAGCGCCTTCATCGGACAGACCTACGAGCAGTACTTC.

This chain connects TRBV9 to TRBJ1-2; maybe TRBD1 (5 bases). V was pared by 3 bases and J by 0 bases, with 15 bases between. CDR3 length equals 16 residues. Germline lookup yields CDR1 SGDLS and CDR2 YYNGEE. The CDR3 protein is CASSGGDSGANYGYTF. The CDR3 DNA reads TGTGCCAGCAGCGGAGGTGACAGTGGGGCTAACTATGGCTACACCTTC.

The CDR3 sequence: CASSLGGRENTEAFF. In DNA, the CDR3 is TGCGCCAGCAGCTTAGGGGGCAGGGAAAACACTGAAGCTTTCTTT. The rearrangement links TRBV5-1 to TRBJ1-1; 7 bases match TRBD1. Germline CDR1 reads SGHRS; CDR2 reads YFSETQ. The CDR3 runs to 15 residues. J was trimmed by 2 bases and V by 2 bases; bases with no gene match: 6.

This clone has a single count. V is TRBV7-2 and J is TRBJ1-2; 7 bases agree with TRBD1. CDR3 length: 15 amino acids. V shed 0 bases, J shed 8 bases, and the junction held 9 bases outside the gene matches. Germline loops: CDR1 SGHTA, CDR2 FQGNSA. The CDR3 sequence: CASSLAPLQGRGYTF. CDR3 coding DNA: TGTGCCAGCAGCTTAGCCCCTTTACAGGGGAGAGGCTACACCTTC. Variable domain in full (rest from reference TRBV7-2 and TRBJ1-2): GAGVSQSPSNKVTEKGKDVELRCDPISGHTALYWYRQSLGQGLEFLIYFQGNSAPDKSGLPSDRFSAERTGGSVSTLTIQRTQQEDSAVYLCASSLAPLQGRGYTFGSGTRLTVV.

This clone is judged medium-sized (0.01 to 0.1%). V and J are TRBV19 and TRBJ1-5, with D possibly TRBD1 on 6 matching bases. CDR1 is LNHDA and CDR2 is SQIVND in the germline V gene (reference sequence). The CDR3 runs to 14 residues. V lost 4 bases and J 3 bases, leaving 10 bases between the germline ends. CDR3: CASSTGQPNQPQHF. CDR3 DNA sequence: TGTGCCAGTAGTACCGGACAGCCCAATCAGCCCCAGCATTTT.

V gene TRBV7-2 combines with J gene TRBJ2-1; unclear D gene. CDR3 length equals 14 residues. The V end was cut by 0 bases, the J end by 6 bases, with 9 bases between. Germline V gene sequence: CDR1 SGHTA, CDR2 FQGNSA. The CDR3 is CASSLARTVNEQFF. The CDR3 DNA is TGTGCCAGCAGCTTAGCCCGGACCGTCAATGAGCAGTTCTTC.

In DNA form, the CDR3 reads TGTGCCACCAGCAGCAACTTGGGCGGCAATGAGCAGTTCTTC. Residues: CATSSNLGGNEQFF. The chain recombines TRBV15 with TRBJ2-1, with D uncertain. The CDR3 length is 14 residues. In germline, CDR1 is LNHNV, CDR2 YYDKDF (reference sequence). With 3 bases removed from V and 6 bases from J, the gap between germline ends came to 12 bases. Filled out from reference TRBV15 and TRBJ2-1, the complete variable domain reads DAMVIQNPRYQVTQFGKPVTLSCSQTLNHNVMYWYQQKSSQAPKLLFHYYDKDFNNEADTPDNFQSRRPNTSFCFLDIRSPGLGDTAMYLCATSSNLGGNEQFFGPGTRLTVL.